The clone carrying this T cell receptor (beta chain) was counted ten times or more. Its target is unknown. V trimming: 1 base; J trimming: 0 bases; junction bases outside the gene matches: 5. The germline V gene has CDR1 SGHNT and CDR2 YENEEA. CDR3 size: 16 residues. Time point defined: sample taken at primary tumor resection. These data come from a study of spatial heterogeneity in lung cancer. The study's findings and limits: Mutation counts in tumors were tracked by counts of expanded intratumoral alpha and beta TCRs.

TCRdb analysed the 5' RACE reads with MiXCR anew, one entry per CDR3 protein. The top ten hold about a sixth of the sample, which has 13,000 or so distinct CDR3 sequences, 2.5% to 3.5% seen once. This sample comprised lung tumor tissue, obtained at surgery. This TCR was sampled from a male donor with early-stage non-small cell lung cancer. The chain carries TRBV11-3 and TRBJ2-7; 8 bases align to TRBD2. CDR3 loop: CASSLGISGTSYEQYF. The DNA for the CDR3 is TGTGCCAGCAGCTTAGGAATTAGCGGGACCTCCTACGAGCAGTACTTC. The entire variable domain, with the rest obtained from reference TRBV11-3 and TRBJ2-7, is as follows: EAGVVQSPRYKIIEKKQPVAFWCNPISGHNTLYWYLQNLGQGPELLIRYENEEAVDDSQLPKDRFSAERLKGVDSTLKIQPAELGDSAVYLCASSLGISGTSYEQYFGPGTRLTVT.